This T cell receptor (beta chain) was captured in a study of blood T cells in healthy people across ages. Study-wide results and caveats: The study regarded diversity estimates from one million T cells as underestimates.

Using a J-beta primer mix together with a sample-barcoded 5' primer, a second PCR was run for roughly 6 to 12 cycles. One entry per CDR3 protein results from TCRdb running MiXCR on the 5' RACE reads. The table includes 760,000 or so distinct CDR3 sequences, more than 20% detected once. The CDR3 totals 15 residues. The V gene's germline CDR1 is SQVTM and CDR2 ANQGSEA. V lost 0 bases, J lost 2 bases, and 12 bases lay in between. As for this clonotype: What it recognizes is unknown.

This sample was also put to use in a study of T cells of mothers and their children.

Sequencing input: blood. The TCR comes from a boy aged 10-17 years in good health. The chain links TRBV29-1 to TRBJ2-3; no definite D call. CDR3 coding DNA: TGCAGCGTTGAAGATCTGCCTTACCTCACAGATACGCAGTATTTT. Protein product: CSVEDLPYLTDTQYF.